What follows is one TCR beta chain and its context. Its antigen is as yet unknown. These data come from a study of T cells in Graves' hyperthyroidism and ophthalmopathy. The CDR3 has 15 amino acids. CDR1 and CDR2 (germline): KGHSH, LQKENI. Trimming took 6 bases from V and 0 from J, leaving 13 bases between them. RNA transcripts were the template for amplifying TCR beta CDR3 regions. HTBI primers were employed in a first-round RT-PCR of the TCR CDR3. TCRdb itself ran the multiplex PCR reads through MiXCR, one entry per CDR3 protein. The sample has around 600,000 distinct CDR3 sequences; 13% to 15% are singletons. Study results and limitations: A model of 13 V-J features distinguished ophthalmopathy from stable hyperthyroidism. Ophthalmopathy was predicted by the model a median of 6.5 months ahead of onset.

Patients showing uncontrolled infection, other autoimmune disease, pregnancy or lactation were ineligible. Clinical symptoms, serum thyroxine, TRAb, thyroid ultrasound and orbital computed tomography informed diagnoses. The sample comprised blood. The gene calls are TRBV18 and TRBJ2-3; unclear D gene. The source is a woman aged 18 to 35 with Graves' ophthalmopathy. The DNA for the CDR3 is TGTGCCAGCTCCCCGTTGGACGGGAGCACAGATACGCAGTATTTT. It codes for CASSPLDGSTDTQYF.